The 10 T cell receptor beta chains given below trace back to one sample, sequenced in a study of beta chain features in type 1 diabetes. Sequencing targeted expressed TCRB transcripts, as all isolated RNA had been reverse transcribed. Profiled with immunoSEQ multiplex PCR; TCRdb holds only in-frame clones, not every one. This table has fewer than 500,000 clones, roughly 13% appearing once. What was sequenced was naive CD4+ T cells from blood. The receptors were gathered from a man aged 25-40 years in good health.

In nucleotides, the CDR3 is TGTGCCAGCAGCCCCGACAGAACAGATACGCAGTATTTT. This gives the protein CASSPDRTDTQYF. V is TRBV7-9 and J is TRBJ2-3, with D perhaps TRBD1 (5 bases). This CDR3 contains 13 residues. Germline V gives CDR1 SEHNR, CDR2 FQNEAQ (reference sequence). The germline V and J ends were trimmed by 5 bases and 3 bases, with 9 bases remaining between them.

The chain carries TRBV29-1 and TRBJ2-7; 12 nucleotides align to TRBD1. Germline trimming cut 6 bases from V and 1 base from J; bases unmatched to any gene: 7. The CDR3 has 15 residues. Germline V lookup: CDR1 SQVTM, CDR2 ANQGSEA. The CDR3 loop is CSVSGTGGWSYEQYF. As DNA, the CDR3 is TGCAGCGTATCCGGGACAGGGGGCTGGTCCTACGAGCAGTACTTC.

This clone was detected many times. This chain joins TRBV19 and TRBJ1-5; D unclear. Trimming left V 4 bases short and J 7 bases short, with 14 bases between. The CDR3 length is 14 residues. The germline V gene encodes CDR1 LNHDA and CDR2 SQIVND (reference sequence). Here the CDR3 reads CASSTRLERQPQHF. The CDR3 DNA reads TGTGCCAGTAGTACACGCCTGGAGAGGCAGCCCCAGCATTTT. The full variable domain, rest sourced from reference TRBV19 and TRBJ1-5, is DGGITQSPKYLFRKEGQNVTLSCEQNLNHDAMYWYRQDPGQGLRLIYYSQIVNDFQKGDIAEGYSVSREKKESFPLTVTSAQKNPTAFYLCASSTRLERQPQHFGDGTRLSIL.

The chain is built from TRBV30 and TRBJ1-2; D unresolved. Germline CDR1 GTSNPN, CDR2 SVGIG (reference sequence). This CDR3 spans 13 amino acids. Trimming took off 1 base at V and 3 bases at J, with 9 bases between the two ends. CDR3 DNA: TGTGCCTGGAGTGCAAGGCGGGACTATGGCTACACCTTC. Its translation is CAWSARRDYGYTF. Full variable domain (rest looked up from reference TRBV30 and TRBJ1-2): SQTIHQWPATLVQPVGSPLSLECTVEGTSNPNLYWYRQAAGRGLQLLFYSVGIGQISSEVPQNLSASRPQDRQFILSSKKLLLSDSGFYLCAWSARRDYGYTFGSGTRLTVV.

The DNA for the CDR3 is TGTGCCAGCAGCAAAGATCGGGGTAGCGGGTACGAGCAGTACGTC. Its translation is CASSKDRGSGYEQYV. The V call is TRBV21-1, the J call TRBJ2-7; the listed D gene, TRBD2, was not tested against the DNA. TRBV21-1 is marked as a pseudogene. The CDR3 extends over 15 amino acids.

This clone has a handful of counts. The chain has TRBV13 and TRBJ1-2; D is ambiguous. The V and J ends lost 0 bases and 3 bases respectively, with 8 bases between them. CDR1 and CDR2 from the germline V gene are PRHDT and FYEKMQ (reference sequence). This CDR3 region has 14 residues. Here the CDR3 DNA reads TGTGCCAGCAGCTTAGGCCCTGGGGACTATGGCTACACCTTC. It codes for CASSLGPGDYGYTF.

The table lists this clone with a few counts. The V gene is TRBV19, the J gene TRBJ2-4; D is unresolved. V lost 5 bases, J lost 7 bases, and 24 bases lay in between. Germline CDR1 reads LNHDA; CDR2 reads SQIVND (reference sequence). The CDR3 totals 17 residues. The CDR3 sequence: CASSPNPGTTSENIQYF. The DNA for the CDR3 is TGTGCCAGTAGTCCGAACCCCGGAACAACATCCGAGAACATTCAGTACTTC.

This clone was detected only a few times. This chain links TRBV5-1 with TRBJ2-5, with D possibly matching TRBD1 (6 bases). CDR3 length: 15 amino acids. CDR1 and CDR2 from the germline V gene are SGHRS and YFSETQ. The V gene lost 3 bases and the J gene lost 1 base, with 13 bases spanning the gap. DNA of the CDR3: TGCGCCAGCAGCTCCCGACAGGCTTCCCAAGAGACCCAGTACTTC. Its protein product is CASSSRQASQETQYF.

This clone was counted between two and nine times. This chain links TRBV16 with TRBJ1-5; TRBD1 agrees at 8 bases. Germline V lookup: CDR1 KGHSY, CDR2 FQNENV. The length of the CDR3 is 14 residues. V was clipped by 2 bases and J by 5 bases; unmatched bases: 2. The CDR3 protein is CASSQRTGYQPQHF. CDR3 sequence (DNA): TGTGCCAGCAGCCAACGGACAGGGTATCAGCCCCAGCATTTT.

This clone has just a few counts. This chain links TRBV27 with TRBJ2-3, with D unresolved. Trimming took off 7 bases at V and 0 bases at J, with 11 bases between the two ends. CDR1 MNHEY and CDR2 SMNVEV come from the germline V gene (reference sequence). This CDR3 comprises 14 residues. DNA for the CDR3: TGTGCCAGCACCTGGACGGCAAGCACAGATACGCAGTATTTT. Translated, it gives CASTWTASTDTQYF.